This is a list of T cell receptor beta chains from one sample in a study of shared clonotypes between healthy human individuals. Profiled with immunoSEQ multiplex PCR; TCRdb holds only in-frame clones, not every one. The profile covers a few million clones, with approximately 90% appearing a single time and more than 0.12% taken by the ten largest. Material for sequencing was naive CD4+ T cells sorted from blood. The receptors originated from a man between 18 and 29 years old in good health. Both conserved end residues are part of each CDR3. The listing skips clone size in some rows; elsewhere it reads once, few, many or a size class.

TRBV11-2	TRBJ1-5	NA	CASSLATTGGTNQPQHF
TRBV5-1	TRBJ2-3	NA	CASSLVGGGDTQYF
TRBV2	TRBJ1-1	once	CASSEDKNTEAFF
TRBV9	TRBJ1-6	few	CASSVLGRGNSPLHF
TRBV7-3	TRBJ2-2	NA	CASSSTGDTGELFF
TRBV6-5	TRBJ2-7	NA	CASGTGAGQYF
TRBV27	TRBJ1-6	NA	CASSLIGNSPLHF
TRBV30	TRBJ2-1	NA	CAWKTREQFF
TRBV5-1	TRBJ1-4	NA	CASSREGGNEKLFF
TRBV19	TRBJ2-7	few	CASSEFGEQYF
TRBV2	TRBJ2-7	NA	CASSAGQAVYEQYF
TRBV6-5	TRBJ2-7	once	CASSSGGLSSYEQYF
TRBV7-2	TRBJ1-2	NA	CASSLRDTDGYTF
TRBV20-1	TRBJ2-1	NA	CSAIGNEQFF
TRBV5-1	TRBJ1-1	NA	CASSSPDRGKTEAFF
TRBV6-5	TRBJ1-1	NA	CASRWRDSNTEAFF
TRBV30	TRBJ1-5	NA	CAANRGGNQPQHF
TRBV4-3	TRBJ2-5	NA	CASSQGGLAGETQYF
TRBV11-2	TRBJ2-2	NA	CASSSPPPGELFF
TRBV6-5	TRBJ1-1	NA	CASSYSGRGSYTEAFF
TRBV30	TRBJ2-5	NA	CAWTTGRTSGRGWETQYF
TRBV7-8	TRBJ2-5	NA	CASSLGVAKETQYF
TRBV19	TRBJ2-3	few	CASSPQGGTDTQYF
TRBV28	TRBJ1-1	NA	CASSLQSMNTEAFF
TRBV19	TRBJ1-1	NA	CASSSQVNTEAFF
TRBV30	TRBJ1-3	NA	CAWGQGLSGNTIYF
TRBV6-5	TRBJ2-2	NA	CASSSTGAANTGELFF
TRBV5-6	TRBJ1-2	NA	CASSPGDYGYTF
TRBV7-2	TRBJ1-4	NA	CASRTGTGEKLFF
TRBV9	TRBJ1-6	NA	CASSVFHRQEPF
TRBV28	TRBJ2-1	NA	CASNQRPGPEQFF
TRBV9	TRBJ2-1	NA	CASSVRTGVDEQFF
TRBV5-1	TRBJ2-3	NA	CASSLAQEGDTQYF
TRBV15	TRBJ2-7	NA	CATSYRDRAHEQYF
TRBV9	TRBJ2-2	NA	CASSLLGQMGGELFF
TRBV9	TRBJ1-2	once	CASSVAPSPTNYGYTF
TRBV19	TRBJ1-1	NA	CASRDRGETEAFF
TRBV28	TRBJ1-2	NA	CASSSHETGRTGYTF
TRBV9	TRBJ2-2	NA	CASSVDGAGELFF
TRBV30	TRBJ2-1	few	CAWSGGQGAYNEQFF
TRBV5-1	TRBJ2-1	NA	CASSVQPGQGIGNEQFF
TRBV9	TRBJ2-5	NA	CASSVEGNRETQYF
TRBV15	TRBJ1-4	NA	CATSNPGTASEKLFF
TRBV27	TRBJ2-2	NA	CASSPGLAGRPNTGELFF
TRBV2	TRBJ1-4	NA	CASSRNLNEKLFF
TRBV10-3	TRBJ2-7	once	CAISESGGTSVSHEQYF
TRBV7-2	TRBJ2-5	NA	CASLSGRRETQYF
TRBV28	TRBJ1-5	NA	CASSRVTQPQHF